The next 19 T cell receptor beta chains were all read from a single sample in a study of technical replicates of blood from several donors. Here immunoSEQ multiplex PCR was the method, and the copy in TCRdb shows in-frame clones only, minus some. Altogether some 80,000 clones are present, around 96% being singletons, with the ten largest covering 0.3% to 0.35%. The source material was T cells isolated from PBMCs. The receptors here all came from a human donor in good health.

This rearrangement joins TRBV4-3 to TRBJ1-1; no reliable D call. CDR1 and CDR2 (germline): LGHNA, YSLEER. The CDR3 is made up of 16 amino acids. The V and J ends lost 0 bases and 1 base respectively, with 12 bases between them. The CDR3 DNA reads TGCGCCAGCAGCCAAGATTGGAACAGTGAGAACACTGAAGCTTTCTTT. The encoded protein is CASSQDWNSENTEAFF.

This chain uses TRBV5-6 with TRBJ2-1; TRBD2 is a possible D gene (6 bases). V was clipped by 3 bases and J by 7 bases, with 17 bases between them. This CDR3 region has 15 residues. Germline values: CDR1 SGHDT, CDR2 YYEEEE. CDR3: CASSSGAGNRNEQFF. The CDR3 DNA follows: TGTGCCAGCAGCTCCGGCGCGGGGAATAGAAATGAGCAGTTCTTC.

This clone was counted once. The chain recombines TRBV28 with TRBJ2-7, with TRBD2 as a possible D gene (6 bases). Germline CDR1 MDHEN, CDR2 SYDVKM. The V and J ends lost 2 bases and 4 bases respectively, with 9 bases between them. The CDR3 totals 13 residues. The CDR3 sequence: CASSLAGIYEQYF. CDR3 coding DNA: TGTGCCAGCAGTTTAGCGGGGATATACGAGCAGTACTTC.

This rearrangement joins TRBV27 to TRBJ1-1; maybe TRBD1 (5 bases). The CDR3 is made up of 14 amino acids. V lost 6 bases and J lost 3, with 14 bases in between. Per germline, CDR1 MNHEY and CDR2 SMNVEV (reference sequence). The CDR3 spells CASSPGFAYTEAFF. CDR3 DNA sequence: TGTGCCAGCAGCCCAGGGTTTGCCTACACTGAAGCTTTCTTT.

In its sample, this clone was seen once. This chain links TRBV5-1 with TRBJ2-7, with no clear D. The CDR3 totals 10 residues. V was pared by 3 bases and J by 6 bases, with 4 bases between. CDR1 and CDR2 (germline): SGHRS, YFSETQ. The DNA for the CDR3 is TGCGCCAGCAGCTCGGGCGAGCAGTACTTC. This codes for CASSSGEQYF. The whole variable domain, filled in from reference TRBV5-1 and TRBJ2-7, reads KAGVTQTPRYLIKTRGQQVTLSCSPISGHRSVSWYQQTPGQGLQFLFEYFSETQRNKGNFPGRFSGRQFSNSRSEMNVSTLELGDSALYLCASSSGEQYFGPGTRLTVT.

The chain combines TRBV5-1 with TRBJ1-1, with D uncertain. The CDR3 is 14 amino acids. Trimming stripped 4 bases from V and 3 bases from J, with 13 bases between. Germline V lookup: CDR1 SGHRS, CDR2 YFSETQ. Written as DNA, the CDR3 is TGCGCCAGCAGCCCGCGAAGAGTCGACACTGAAGCTTTCTTT. Its protein is CASSPRRVDTEAFF.

The count of this clone is one. V and J are TRBV6-5 and TRBJ2-1, with 10 positions matching TRBD2. The junction had 7 bases not matched to a gene; V was cut back by 4 bases and J by 13 bases. The CDR3 is made up of 13 amino acids. The germline gives CDR1 MNHEY, CDR2 SVGAGI. CDR3 protein: CASSFSSGRLQFF. CDR3 bases: TGTGCCAGCAGTTTTTCTAGCGGGAGACTCCAGTTCTTC.

This chain links TRBV29-1 with TRBJ2-7, with a tentative D call TRBD2 (5 bases). Per germline, CDR1 SQVTM and CDR2 ANQGSEA. The CDR3 has 12 residues. Trimming stripped 4 bases from V and 5 bases from J, with 12 bases between. The CDR3 reads CSVAWGEHEQYF. The CDR3 DNA sequence: TGCAGCGTTGCCTGGGGAGAACACGAGCAGTACTTC.

Only one count was recorded for this clone. This chain links TRBV11-1 with TRBJ2-7; TRBD1 might be the D (5 bases). In germline, CDR1 is SGHAT, CDR2 FQDESV (reference sequence). Between the trimmed V and J ends, which lost 1 base and 1 base, there was a span of 5 bases. This CDR3 has 13 amino acids. The DNA for the CDR3 is TGTGCCAGCAGCTTAGGACAGTCCTACGAGCAGTACTTC. This sequence encodes CASSLGQSYEQYF.

The rearrangement joins TRBV6-6 to TRBJ1-1; TRBD1 agrees at 7 bases. The J segment lost 1 base and the V segment lost 4 bases, leaving 3 bases of the junction unmatched. This CDR3 comprises 14 residues. From germline, CDR1 is MNHNY and CDR2 SVGAGI (reference sequence). The CDR3 loop is CASSFRDRNTEAFF. The CDR3 DNA is TGTGCCAGCAGTTTTCGGGACAGGAACACTGAAGCTTTCTTT.

The chain employs TRBV28 and TRBJ2-1, with 8 bases matching TRBD2. With V trimmed by 2 bases and J by 7 bases, 4 bases remained unmatched. This CDR3 region has 14 residues. Germline CDR1 and CDR2: MDHEN and SYDVKM. CDR3 region: CASSLERELNEQFF. The DNA of the CDR3 is TGTGCCAGCAGTTTAGAGCGGGAGTTAAATGAGCAGTTCTTC.

This chain connects TRBV7-3 to TRBJ2-7; 9 bases line up with TRBD2. The germline CDR1 and CDR2 sequences are SGHTA and FQGTGA. This CDR3 is 13 amino acids long. Trimming cost V 3 bases and J 7 bases; bases outside gene matches: 4. CDR3 sequence: CASSFAGGWEQYF. The CDR3 DNA reads as TGTGCCAGCAGCTTCGCGGGAGGGTGGGAGCAGTACTTC.

The chain uses TRBV6-1 and TRBJ2-2; D might be TRBD1 (6 bases). The CDR3 is 14 residues long. Germline CDR1 MNHNS, CDR2 SASEGT. Trimming took off 6 bases at V and 3 bases at J, with 11 bases between the two ends. The CDR3 DNA is TGTGCCAGCAGGCGGACAGCCGACACCGGGGAGCTGTTTTTT. This codes for CASRRTADTGELFF.

The J gene is TRBJ2-7, the V gene TRBV11-2; 9 bases line up with TRBD2. Germline CDR1 is SGHAT and CDR2 is FQNNGV. This CDR3 region has 14 residues. V gave up 9 bases and J gave up 3 bases; unmatched junction bases: 9. The CDR3 DNA is TGTGCCAGAGAGAGCGGGAGGTTTTACTACGAGCAGTACTTC. It yields the protein CARESGRFYYEQYF. Filled out from reference TRBV11-2 and TRBJ2-7, the complete variable domain reads EAGVAQSPRYKIIEKRQSVAFWCNPISGHATLYWYQQILGQGPKLLIQFQNNGVVDDSQLPKDRFSAERLKGVDSTLKIQPAKLEDSAVYLCARESGRFYYEQYFGPGTRLTVT.

The rearrangement joins TRBV6-1 to TRBJ2-6, with 12 bases identical to TRBD2. Germline CDR1 and CDR2: MNHNS and SASEGT. This CDR3 comprises 20 residues. With V trimmed by 1 base and J by 2 bases, 9 bases remained unmatched. The CDR3 nucleotides are TGTGCCAGCAGTGAAGTAATCCTAGCGGGAGGGGGGACTGGGGCCAACGTCCTGACTTTC. Translating it yields CASSEVILAGGGTGANVLTF.

The rearrangement links TRBV13 to TRBJ2-5; 11 nucleotides align to TRBD2. This CDR3 comprises 16 residues. The V gene end was trimmed by 3 bases and the J gene end by 3 bases; junction bases not matched to a gene: 6. CDR1 and CDR2 (germline): PRHDT, FYEKMQ (reference sequence). The CDR3 DNA is TGTGCCAGCAGCTTGAGACTAGCGGGACACGAAGAGACCCAGTACTTC. Amino acid sequence: CASSLRLAGHEETQYF.

The V call is TRBV5-4, the J call TRBJ2-7; a weak D match, TRBD2 (5 bases). This CDR3 contains 14 residues. Trimming removed 0 bases at V and 4 bases at J, with 11 bases between. Germline lookup yields CDR1 SGHNT and CDR2 YYREEE (reference sequence). The chain's CDR3 is CASSLGGAGYEQYF. The CDR3 nucleotides read TGTGCCAGCAGCTTGGGGGGAGCTGGATACGAGCAGTACTTC.

CDR3 loop: CASSLPGLAGISSTDTQYF. CDR3 nucleotide sequence: TGCGCCAGCAGCTTACCGGGACTAGCGGGAATTTCTAGCACAGATACGCAGTATTTT. The gene calls are TRBV5-1 and TRBJ2-3; 13 bases fit TRBD2. Germline V CDR1 and CDR2: SGHRS, YFSETQ. Trimming took 2 bases from V and 0 from J; bases not matched to a gene: 9. There are 19 residues in the CDR3.

The rearrangement uses TRBV6-1 and TRBJ2-7; 8 bases line up with TRBD2. The trim removed 6 bases at V and 2 bases at J, leaving 6 bases unmatched. Germline V gene lookup returns CDR1 MNHNS and CDR2 SASEGT. CDR3 length: 14 residues. The DNA for the CDR3 is TGTGCCAGCAGACCACCGGGACTAGCCTACGAGCAGTACTTC. Translating gives CASRPPGLAYEQYF.